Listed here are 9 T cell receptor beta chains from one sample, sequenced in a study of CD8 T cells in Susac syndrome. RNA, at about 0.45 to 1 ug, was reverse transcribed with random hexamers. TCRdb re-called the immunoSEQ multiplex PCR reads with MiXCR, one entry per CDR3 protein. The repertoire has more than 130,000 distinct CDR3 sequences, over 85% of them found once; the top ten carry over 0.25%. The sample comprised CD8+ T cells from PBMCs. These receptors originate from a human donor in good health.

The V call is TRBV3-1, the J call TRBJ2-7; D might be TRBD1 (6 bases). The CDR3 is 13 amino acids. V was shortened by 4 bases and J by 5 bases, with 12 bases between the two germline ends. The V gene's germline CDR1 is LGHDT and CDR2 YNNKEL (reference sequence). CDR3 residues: CASSPKDSDEQYF. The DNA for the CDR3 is TGTGCCAGCAGCCCGAAGGACAGTGACGAGCAGTACTTC.

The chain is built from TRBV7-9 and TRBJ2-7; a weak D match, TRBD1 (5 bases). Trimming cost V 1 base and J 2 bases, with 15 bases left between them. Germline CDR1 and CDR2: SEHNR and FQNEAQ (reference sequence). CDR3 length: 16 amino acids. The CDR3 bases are TGTGCCAGCAGCTTAGATTACCTGGACAACGCCTACGAGCAGTACTTC. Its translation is CASSLDYLDNAYEQYF.

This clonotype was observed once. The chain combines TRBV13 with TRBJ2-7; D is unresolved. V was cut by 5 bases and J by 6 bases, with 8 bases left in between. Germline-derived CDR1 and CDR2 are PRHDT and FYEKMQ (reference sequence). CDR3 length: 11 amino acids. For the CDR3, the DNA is TGTGCCAGCAGCGTCTTGGGCGAGCAGTACTTC. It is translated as CASSVLGEQYF.

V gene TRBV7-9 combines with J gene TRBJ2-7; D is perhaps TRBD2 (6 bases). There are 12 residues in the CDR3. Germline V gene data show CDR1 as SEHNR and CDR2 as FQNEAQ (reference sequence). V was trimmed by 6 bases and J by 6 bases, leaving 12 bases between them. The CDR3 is CASSHIAVEQYF. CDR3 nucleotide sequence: TGTGCCAGCAGTCATATAGCGGTCGAGCAGTACTTC.

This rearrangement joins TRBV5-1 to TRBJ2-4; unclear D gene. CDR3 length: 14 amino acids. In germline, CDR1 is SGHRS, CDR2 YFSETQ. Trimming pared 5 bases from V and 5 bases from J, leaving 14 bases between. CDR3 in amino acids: CASRLTGLENIQYF. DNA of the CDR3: TGCGCCAGCAGGTTAACTGGGTTAGAAAACATTCAGTACTTC. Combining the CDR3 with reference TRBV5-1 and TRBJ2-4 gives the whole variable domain KAGVTQTPRYLIKTRGQQVTLSCSPISGHRSVSWYQQTPGQGLQFLFEYFSETQRNKGNFPGRFSGRQFSNSRSEMNVSTLELGDSALYLCASRLTGLENIQYFGAGTRLSVL.

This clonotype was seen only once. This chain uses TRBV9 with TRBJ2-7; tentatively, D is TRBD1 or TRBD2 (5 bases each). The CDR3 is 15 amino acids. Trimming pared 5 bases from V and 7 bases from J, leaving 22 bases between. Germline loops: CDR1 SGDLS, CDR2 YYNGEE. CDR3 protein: CASSEGTALGWEQYF. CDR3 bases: TGTGCCAGCAGTGAGGGGACCGCCCTTGGATGGGAGCAGTACTTC.

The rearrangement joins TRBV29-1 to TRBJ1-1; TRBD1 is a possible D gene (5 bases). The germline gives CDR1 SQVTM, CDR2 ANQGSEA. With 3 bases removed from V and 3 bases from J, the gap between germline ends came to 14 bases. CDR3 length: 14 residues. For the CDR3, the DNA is TGCAGCGTTGACTTTGGGACCGCTTACACTGAAGCTTTCTTT. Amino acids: CSVDFGTAYTEAFF.

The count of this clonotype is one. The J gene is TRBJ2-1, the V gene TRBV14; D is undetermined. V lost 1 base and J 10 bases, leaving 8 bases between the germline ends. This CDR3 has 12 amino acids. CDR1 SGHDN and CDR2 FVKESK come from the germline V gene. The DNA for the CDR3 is TGTGCCAGCAGCCAAGCCCACTCGGAGCAGTTCTTC. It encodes CASSQAHSEQFF.

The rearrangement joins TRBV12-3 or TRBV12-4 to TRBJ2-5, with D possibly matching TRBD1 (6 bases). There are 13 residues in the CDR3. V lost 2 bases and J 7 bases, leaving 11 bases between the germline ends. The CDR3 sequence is CASSLIGRGTQYF. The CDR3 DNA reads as TGTGCCAGCAGTTTAATCGGCAGGGGGACCCAGTACTTC.